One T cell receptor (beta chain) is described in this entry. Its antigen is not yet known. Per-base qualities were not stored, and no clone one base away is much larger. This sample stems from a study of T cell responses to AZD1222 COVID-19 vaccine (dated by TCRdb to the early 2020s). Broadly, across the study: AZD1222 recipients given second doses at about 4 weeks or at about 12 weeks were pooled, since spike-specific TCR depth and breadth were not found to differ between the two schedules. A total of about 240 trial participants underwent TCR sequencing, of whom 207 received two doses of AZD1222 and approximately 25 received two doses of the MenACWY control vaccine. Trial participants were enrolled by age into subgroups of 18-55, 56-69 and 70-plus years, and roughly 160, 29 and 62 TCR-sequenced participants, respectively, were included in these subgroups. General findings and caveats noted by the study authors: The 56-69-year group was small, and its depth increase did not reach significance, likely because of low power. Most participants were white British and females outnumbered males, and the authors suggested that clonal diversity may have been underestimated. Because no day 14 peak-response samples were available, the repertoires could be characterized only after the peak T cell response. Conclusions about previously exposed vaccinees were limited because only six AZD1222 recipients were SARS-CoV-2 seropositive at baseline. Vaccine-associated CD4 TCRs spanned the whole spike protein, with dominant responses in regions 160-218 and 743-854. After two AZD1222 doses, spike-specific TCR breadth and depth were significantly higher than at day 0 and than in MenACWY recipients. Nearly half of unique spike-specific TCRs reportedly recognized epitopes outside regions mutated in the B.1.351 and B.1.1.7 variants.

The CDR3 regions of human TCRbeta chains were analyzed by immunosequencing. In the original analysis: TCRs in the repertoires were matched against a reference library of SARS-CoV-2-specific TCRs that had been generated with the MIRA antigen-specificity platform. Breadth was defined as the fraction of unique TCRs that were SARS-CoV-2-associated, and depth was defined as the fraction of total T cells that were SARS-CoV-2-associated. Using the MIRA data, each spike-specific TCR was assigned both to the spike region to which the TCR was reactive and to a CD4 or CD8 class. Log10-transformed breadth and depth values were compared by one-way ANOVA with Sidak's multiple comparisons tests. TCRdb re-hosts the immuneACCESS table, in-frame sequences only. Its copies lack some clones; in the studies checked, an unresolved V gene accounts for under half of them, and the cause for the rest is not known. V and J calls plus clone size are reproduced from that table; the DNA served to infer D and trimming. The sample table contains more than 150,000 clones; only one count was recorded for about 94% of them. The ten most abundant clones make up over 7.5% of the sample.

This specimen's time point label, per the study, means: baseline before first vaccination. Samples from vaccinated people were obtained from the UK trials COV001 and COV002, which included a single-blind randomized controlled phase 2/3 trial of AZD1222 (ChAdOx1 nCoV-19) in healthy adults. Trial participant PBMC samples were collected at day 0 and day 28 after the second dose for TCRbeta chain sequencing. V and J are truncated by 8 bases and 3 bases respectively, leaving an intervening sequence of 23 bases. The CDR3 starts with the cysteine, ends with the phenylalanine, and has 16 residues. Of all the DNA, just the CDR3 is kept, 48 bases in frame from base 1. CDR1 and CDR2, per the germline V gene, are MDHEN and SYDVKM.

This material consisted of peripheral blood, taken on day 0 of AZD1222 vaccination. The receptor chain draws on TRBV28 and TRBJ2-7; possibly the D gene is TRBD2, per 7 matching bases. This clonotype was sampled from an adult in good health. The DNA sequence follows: TGTGCCAGCCGAATGGGGGGGGCCCTCCAATACTACGAGCAGTACTTC. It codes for CASRMGGALQYYEQYF.